This is a list of T cell receptor delta chains from one sample in a study of Vδ1+ human thymocytes. TCRdb reran clone calling via CATT on the multiplex PCR reads. The data show 80,000 or so delta-chain clones, with about 35% seen just once and roughly 0.25% held by the top ten. Sequenced sample: Vdelta1+ gamma-delta thymocytes from the thymus. The receptors originated from a boy under two years old who had congenital heart surgery. Both conserved end residues are part of each CDR3. Fields, in order: clone size, D gene, V gene, J gene, CDR3 DNA, CDR3 protein. D genes are given only for firm matches. Expanded clones are given a class, and other clones once, few, many or no size at all.

NA,TRDD3,TRDV2,TRDJ1,TGTGCCTGTGCCACCCTCCTCCCCAAGCCCGGGGGATCCACCGATAAACTCATCTTT,CACATLLPKPGGSTDKLIF
NA,NA,TRDV1,TRDJ1,TGTGCTCTTGGGGAAAGGACTCGGGGGTTGGGACCCGCTGAAACCAACACCGATAAACTCATCTTT,CALGERTRGLGPAETNTDKLIF
NA,NA,TRDV1,TRDJ1,TGTGCTCTAGCGATCCCTCCTACTAGGGCTACGGGGGTCACCGATAAACTCATCTTT,CALAIPPTRATGVTDKLIF
NA,TRDD3,TRDV1,TRDJ1,TGTGCTCTTGGGGAATCCTCAGTGGTACTGGGGGATATCACCGATAAACTCATCTTT,CALGESSVVLGDITDKLIF
NA,TRDD3,TRDV1,TRDJ1,TGTGCTCTTGGGGAACTGCAGACCTACGCATTAGAGGGGATACGGGGAACCGATAAACTCATCTTT,CALGELQTYALEGIRGTDKLIF
few,NA,TRDV1,TRDJ1,TGTGCTCTTGGGGAATGGGTCGGTACCGATAAACTCATCTTT,CALGEWVGTDKLIF
few,NA,TRDV1,TRDJ1,TGTGCTCTTGGGGAACCCGCCCGTTTCCGTGGAGGGCTCATCTTT,CALGEPARFRGGLIF
NA,NA,TRDV1,TRDJ1,TGTGCTCTTGGGGAACGGTTCGGAACTTCCTTCCTACGTACTGGGGGACACAGTTACACCGATAAACTCATCTTT,CALGERFGTSFLRTGGHSYTDKLIF
few,NA,TRDV1,TRDJ1,TGTGCTCTTGGGGACCCAGTAAAATGTCCAGAAGGCACCGATAAACTCATCTTT,CALGDPVKCPEGTDKLIF
NA,TRDD3,TRDV1,TRDJ1,TGTGCTCTTGGGGAACGTACCTCCTACGTTCTGGGGGAGTTGTACACCGATAAACTCATCTTT,CALGERTSYVLGELYTDKLIF
NA,TRDD3,TRDV2,TRDJ1,TGTGCCTGTGACACCGGGCTGGCCTGGGGGATACCCATCGGCGATAAACTCATCTTT,CACDTGLAWGIPIGDKLIF
NA,NA,TRDV1,TRDJ1,TGTGCTCTTGGGCCCCCCTCCTCGTGCACCGATAAACTCATCTTT,CALGPPSSCTDKLIF
NA,TRDD3,TRDV1,TRDJ1,TGTGCTCTTGGGGAAGAACCCTCCTACTGGGGGATACGACAATACACCGATAAACTCATCTTT,CALGEEPSYWGIRQYTDKLIF
few,TRDD3,TRDV1,TRDJ1,TGTGCTCTTGGGCCCCGTCAGATTCTTACTGGGGGATATGGTCTCAGCTTGTACACCGATAAACTCATCTTT,CALGPRQILTGGYGLSLYTDKLIF
NA,TRDD3,TRDV1,TRDJ1,TGTGCTCTTGGGGAACGCCACCAAGGGGGCGGACTGGGGGATCTCTTCGATAAACTCATCTTT,CALGERHQGGGLGDLFDKLIF
NA,NA,TRDV1,TRDJ1,TGTGCTCTTGGGGAAAAATTCCTACTTCTGGGGATGTACACCGATAAACTCATCTTT,CALGEKFLLLGMYTDKLIF
few,NA,TRDV1,TRDJ1,TGTGCTCTTGGGGAACTCTCCGGGAGATTAACGCCCGATAAACTCATCTTT,CALGELSGRLTPDKLIF
once,NA,TRDV1,TRDJ1,TGTGCTCTTGGTTGCTCTCCGGGGGAGGATAAACTCATCTTT,CALGCSPGEDKLIF
few,TRDD3,TRDV1,TRDJ1,TGTGCTCTTGGGGAACTAAATCCTACAGTACTGGGGGATACGTTCAGGGTTAAACTCATCTTT,CALGELNPTVLGDTFRVKLIF
NA,TRDD3,TRDV1,TRDJ1,TGTGCTCTTGGGGAACTCCTCGATTCCTTACCTCACTGGGGGATACTGAACACCGATAAACTCATCTTT,CALGELLDSLPHWGILNTDKLIF
NA,NA,TRDV1,TRDJ1,TGTGCTCTTGGGGAACTCGTTCGTGATCCACCGCTCGGGGCCGATAAACTCATCTTT,CALGELVRDPPLGADKLIF
NA,NA,TRDV1,TRDJ2,TGTGCTCTTCACCAAACGGGGACCCGAACAGCACAACTCTTCTTT,CALHQTGTRTAQLFF
NA,NA,TRDV1,TRDJ1,TGTGCTCTTGGGGAATCTCCGTACACCGATAAACTCATCTTT,CALGESPYTDKLIF
NA,TRDD3,TRDV1,TRDJ1,TGTGCTCTTGGGGAACCGCCTTCCTTTTTGCAACTGGGGGACTTAACCGATAAACTCATCTTT,CALGEPPSFLQLGDLTDKLIF
few,NA,TRDV1,TRDJ1,TGTGCTCTTGGTTCAAACTGGGAGTACACCGATAAACTCATCTTT,CALGSNWEYTDKLIF
once,NA,TRDV1,TRDJ1,TGTGCTCTTGGGGAACTAGGGAAAGCCTTCCTTATGGGGGCCTCCGGATACACTGATAAACTCATCTTT,CALGELGKAFLMGASGYTDKLIF
once,NA,TRDV1,TRDJ1,TGTGCTCTTGGGGAACCCTTCCGTCCCCCCCGTACCGAGTACACCGATAAACTCATCTTT,CALGEPFRPPRTEYTDKLIF
NA,NA,TRDV1,TRDJ1,TGTGCTCTTGGGGAAGGGGGGGCTCTCACCGATAAAGTCATCTTT,CALGEGGALTDKVIF
NA,NA,TRDV1,TRDJ1,TGTGCTCTTAAACTTTCCTACTCGGGGGAGACGTACACCGATAAACTCATCTTT,CALKLSYSGETYTDKLIF
NA,TRDD3,TRDV1,TRDJ1,TGTGCTCTTGGGAAAACTTCCTACCGGGGGATACGGGAGACCGATAAACTCACCTTT,CALGKTSYRGIRETDKLTF
few,NA,TRDV1,TRDJ1,TGTGCTCTTGGGGAGGGACGAGAACGCACTGACAAACTCATCTTT,CALGEGRERTDKLIF
NA,TRDD3,TRDV1,TRDJ1,TGTGCTCTTGGGGAACTGTGCTGGGGGATGGTGGATTTGTGTGGGACCGATAAACTCATCTTT,CALGELCWGMVDLCGTDKLIF
few,TRDD3,TRDV1,TRDJ1,TGTGCTCTTGGGTCCCCCCCCTTTCCTACTGGGGGACCCGTAGAGCCCGATAAACTCATCTTT,CALGSPPFPTGGPVEPDKLIF
NA,TRDD3,TRDV1,TRDJ1,TGTGCTCTTGGGGACGTGTTCCTGACTGGGGATCGGGGGCCCGATAAACTCATCTTT,CALGDVFLTGDRGPDKLIF
NA,TRDD3,TRDV3,TRDJ1,TGTGCCTTTACCGGGCTCCCCCACGATTTCCTATATTCGTGCTGGGGGATACGCTTTTTGGCCGTTCAACTCATCTTT,CAFTGLPHDFLYSCWGIRFLAVQLIF
NA,TRDD3,TRDV2,TRDJ1,TGTGCCTGTGACCCACTGGGGGATATGAATGGGACCGATAAACTCATCTTT,CACDPLGDMNGTDKLIF
few,TRDD3,TRDV1,TRDJ1,TGTGCTCTTGGGCCCTCGGCCTTCCTACGAGATCAGGAGCTGGGGGATACTCCATTGTACACCGATAAACTCATCTTT,CALGPSAFLRDQELGDTPLYTDKLIF
few,NA,TRDV1,TRDJ1,TGTGCTCTTGGGGAACTTTGGTCAGTACCGGGCACCGATAAACTCATCTTT,CALGELWSVPGTDKLIF
NA,TRDD2,TRDV1,TRDJ1,TGTGCTCTTGGGGAATTAGCGGTTCCTACCGTCTTCAAAGGCCTACATATCGACACCGATAAACTCATCTTT,CALGELAVPTVFKGLHIDTDKLIF
NA,NA,TRDV1,TRDJ1,TGTGCTCTTGGGGAATATCCGGCTGGTTGGTTGGGGGCCGATAAACTCATCTTT,CALGEYPAGWLGADKLIF
NA,TRDD3,TRDV1,TRDJ1,TGTGCTCTTGGGGACCCCAACCCCCATGGCTGGGGGTTTACCGATAAACTCATCTTT,CALGDPNPHGWGFTDKLIF
NA,NA,TRDV1,TRDJ1,TGTGCTCTTGGGGGAGACTCCAAGTTTGATAAACTCATCTTT,CALGGDSKFDKLIF
NA,NA,TRDV1,TRDJ1,TGTGCTCTTGGGGTCCTACAACCCGGTGACACCGATAAACTCATCTTT,CALGVLQPGDTDKLIF
few,NA,TRDV1,TRDJ1,TGTGCTCTTGGGGACCCTACTCATTCCTGGTGCTGCAGAAAACTCATCTTT,CALGDPTHSWCCRKLIF
NA,TRDD2,TRDV1,TRDJ1,TGTGCTCTTGGGGATACTTCCTACGCGGACACCGATAAACTCATCTTT,CALGDTSYADTDKLIF
NA,NA,TRDV1,TRDJ1,TGTGCTCTTGGGGAACTAGTGCCGGGCGGGGACACCGATAAACTCATCTTT,CALGELVPGGDTDKLIF
few,TRDD2,TRDV1,TRDJ1,TGTGCTCTTGGGGATCTCGCCTTCCTACCCTACAGGGGCGATAAACTCATCTTT,CALGDLAFLPYRGDKLIF
NA,NA,TRDV1,TRDJ1,TGTGCTCTTGGGACACAAGGCACAACCGTAAGACGCTGGGAAGGAGAGAGCACCGATAAACTCATCTTT,CALGTQGTTVRRWEGESTDKLIF
NA,TRDD2,TRDV1,TRDJ1,TGTGCTCTTGGGGAACTTCCAACCCTTCCTCACTGGGATAAACTCATCTTT,CALGELPTLPHWDKLIF
few,NA,TRDV1,TRDJ1,TGTGCTCTTGGGGAAATTCCTACGGGTACCCAAGGGATAAAACTCATCTTT,CALGEIPTGTQGIKLIF
once,NA,TRDV1,TRDJ1,TGTGCTCTTGGGGAACTCCCCCCCCGGACCCTCACCGATAAACTCATCTTT,CALGELPPRTLTDKLIF
few,NA,TRDV1,TRDJ1,TGTGCTCTTGGGGCCCCAAGGGGAGTTTCGAAAACGGCATACACCGATAAACTCATCTTT,CALGAPRGVSKTAYTDKLIF
few,NA,TRDV1,TRDJ1,TGTGCTCTTGGGACCCTTGGGTGGGGCGATAAACTCATCTTT,CALGTLGWGDKLIF
few,NA,TRDV1,TRDJ1,TGTGCTCTTGGGGACAACCTTCCGGGTCCCTCGACCGATAAACTCATCTTT,CALGDNLPGPSTDKLIF
NA,NA,TRDV1,TRDJ1,TGTGCTCTTGGGGAATATCTACACACCAGCCGGGCTGGGGCCCTGTACACCGATAAACTCATCTTT,CALGEYLHTSRAGALYTDKLIF
NA,NA,TRDV1,TRDJ1,TGTGCTCTTGGGGAGCCCCCATCGGCGACTGAAGATAAACTCATCTTT,CALGEPPSATEDKLIF
few,NA,TRDV1,TRDJ1,TGTGCTCTTGGGGAACTCAGGAAAAAAGCATACGTCACCCAAACGTACACCGATAAACTCATCTTT,CALGELRKKAYVTQTYTDKLIF
NA,TRDD3,TRDV1,TRDJ1,TGTGCCTTGGGGGAAGCCGATAAACTCATCTTT,CALGEADKLIF
NA,NA,TRDV1,TRDJ1,TGTGCTCTTACCACCCTTCCTTCTGGGGGACCTTACACCGATAAACTCATCTTT,CALTTLPSGGPYTDKLIF